This T cell receptor (beta chain) was documented in a study of blood T cell repertoires in COVID-19. About the research overall: The samples span acute and convalescent COVID-19 from the United States, Italy and Spain. From T cells, B-cell-depleted T cells, or PBMCs came the material, which was cDNA or gDNA.

Per the study methods: Reference gene primer amplification yielded estimated nucleated cell counts. Only in-frame clones appear in the TCRdb table, and some are missing; sequencing was by immunoSEQ multiplex PCR. The DNA was the basis for D and trimming; V, J and clone size are from that table. Here the sample spans about 98,000 clones, around nine tenths being singletons. Looked up from germline, CDR1 is MDHEN and CDR2 is SYDVKM. CDR3 length: 16 amino acids. V shed 5 bases, J shed 2 bases, and the junction held 8 bases outside the gene matches. V gene TRBV28 combines with J gene TRBJ2-7; 11 positions match TRBD1. The TCR originated in a man in his sixties or seventies with acute or convalescent COVID-19. Sequences were obtained from peripheral blood. CDR3 amino acids: CASSALGQGGTYEQYV. As DNA, the CDR3 is TGTGCCAGCAGTGCCCTGGGACAGGGGGGGACCTACGAGCAGTACGTC.